This TCR beta chain was identified in a study of blood T cell repertoires in COVID-19. In the study overall: PBMCs, B-cell-depleted T cells, or T cells provided the cDNA or gDNA that made up the material.

Study processing details: From reference gene primer amplification, estimates of nucleated cell counts were derived. Sequencing used immunoSEQ multiplex PCR; TCRdb keeps in-frame clones, though not all of them. From that table come the V and J calls and clone size; the DNA was used to work out D and trimming. The table includes a few hundred thousand clones, 85% to 90% detected once. The V end lost 7 bases, the J end lost 5 bases, and 17 bases lay between the germline ends. The CDR3 runs to 14 residues. Germline CDR1 is MDHEN and CDR2 is SYDVKM. The rearrangement uses TRBV28 and TRBJ1-1; D gene unclear. Input material: PBMCs or T cells enriched from blood (not recorded which). This clonotype originated in a woman under 30 who had recovered from COVID-19. CDR3 sequence reads: CASNPVGGGTEAFF. As DNA, the CDR3 is TGTGCCAGCAACCCCGTGGGCGGCGGGACTGAAGCTTTCTTT.